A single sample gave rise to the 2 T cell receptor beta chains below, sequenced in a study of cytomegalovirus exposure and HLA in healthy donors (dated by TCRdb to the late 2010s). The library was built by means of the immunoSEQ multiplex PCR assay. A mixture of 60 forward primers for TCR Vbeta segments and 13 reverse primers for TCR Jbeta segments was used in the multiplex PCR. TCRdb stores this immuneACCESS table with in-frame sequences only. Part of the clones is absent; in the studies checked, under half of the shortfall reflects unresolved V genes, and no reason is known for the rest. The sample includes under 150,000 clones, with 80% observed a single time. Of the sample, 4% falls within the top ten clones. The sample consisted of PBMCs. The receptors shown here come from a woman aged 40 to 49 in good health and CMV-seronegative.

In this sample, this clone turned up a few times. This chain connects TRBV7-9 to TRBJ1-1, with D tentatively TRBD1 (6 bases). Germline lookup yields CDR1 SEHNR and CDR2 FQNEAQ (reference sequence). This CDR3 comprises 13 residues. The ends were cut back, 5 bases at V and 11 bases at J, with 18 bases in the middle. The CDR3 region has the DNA TGTGCCAGCAGCCCGCCAGGGGACCAGAGGGCTTTCTTT. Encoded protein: CASSPPGDQRAFF.

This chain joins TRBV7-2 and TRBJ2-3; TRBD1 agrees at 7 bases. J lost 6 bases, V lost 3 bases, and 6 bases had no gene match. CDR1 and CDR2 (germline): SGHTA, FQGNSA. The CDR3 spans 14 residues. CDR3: CASSFGTAFDTQYF. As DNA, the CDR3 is TGTGCCAGCAGCTTCGGGACAGCTTTTGATACGCAGTATTTT.